This T cell receptor beta chain appears in the sequencing data of a study of shared clonotypes between healthy human individuals. In this sample, this clone turned up a few times. Trimming removed 1 base from V and 3 bases from J, with 13 bases in between. Germline CDR1 SGHVS, CDR2 FQNEAQ. CDR3 length: 15 amino acids. Produced via immunoSEQ multiplex PCR; TCRdb's table is partial and in-frame only. The sample lists about 490,000 clones, 79% occurring once. The sequence derives from a woman between 40 and 50 years old in good health. Some clones in this sample may be carry-over from other donors' samples. Sequenced sample: PBMCs. V is TRBV7-8 and J is TRBJ2-7; D is possibly TRBD1 (6 bases). The CDR3 coding sequence is TGTGCCAGCAGCTTAGAGTCAGGGGCATTCTACGAGCAGTACTTC. This encodes CASSLESGAFYEQYF.